This TCR beta chain was sequenced for a study of cytomegalovirus exposure and HLA in healthy donors. On the study more broadly: Unique TCR beta sequences numbering some 110 million came from 150 million to 200 million T cells in an earlier analysis.

This clone appeared a single time. Its specificity is unknown. Notes on the study in general: Rarity characterized most TCR sequences, yet some public TCRs appeared in many donors. Prior analysis indicated that the majority of TCR beta V segments exhibited productivity approximately 90% or approximately 30% of the time.

PCR primers comprised 60 Vbeta and 13 Jbeta primers. Generated by immunoSEQ multiplex PCR, the TCRdb table keeps only in-frame clones and is missing some. The repertoire has some 150,000 clones, around 73% of them found once; the top ten carry approximately 1.5%. Germline CDR1 is SGHDN and CDR2 is FVKESK. This CDR3 has 15 residues. The junction had 4 bases not matched to a gene; V was cut back by 4 bases and J by 4 bases. The chain joins TRBV14 to TRBJ2-7; 13 positions agree with TRBD2. Sequenced material: PBMCs. This clonotype was sampled from a male donor in good health and CMV-seronegative. In nucleotides, the CDR3 is TGTGCCAGCAGCCGAGGACTAGCGGGAGTATACGAGCAGTACTTC. Encoded protein: CASSRGLAGVYEQYF.